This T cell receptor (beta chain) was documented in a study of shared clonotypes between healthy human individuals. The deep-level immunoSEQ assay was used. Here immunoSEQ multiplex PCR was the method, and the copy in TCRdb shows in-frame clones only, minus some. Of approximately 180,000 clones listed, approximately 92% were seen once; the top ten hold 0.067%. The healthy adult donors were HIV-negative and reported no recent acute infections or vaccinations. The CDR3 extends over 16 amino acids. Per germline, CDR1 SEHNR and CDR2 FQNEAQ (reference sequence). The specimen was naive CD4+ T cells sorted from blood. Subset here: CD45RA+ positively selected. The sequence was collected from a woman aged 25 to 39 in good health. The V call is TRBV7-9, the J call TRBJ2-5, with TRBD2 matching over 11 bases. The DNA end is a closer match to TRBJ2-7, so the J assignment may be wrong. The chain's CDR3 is CASSVGTSGSSYEQYF. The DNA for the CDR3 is TGTGCCAGCAGCGTCGGGACTAGCGGAAGCTCCTACGAGCAGTACTTC.